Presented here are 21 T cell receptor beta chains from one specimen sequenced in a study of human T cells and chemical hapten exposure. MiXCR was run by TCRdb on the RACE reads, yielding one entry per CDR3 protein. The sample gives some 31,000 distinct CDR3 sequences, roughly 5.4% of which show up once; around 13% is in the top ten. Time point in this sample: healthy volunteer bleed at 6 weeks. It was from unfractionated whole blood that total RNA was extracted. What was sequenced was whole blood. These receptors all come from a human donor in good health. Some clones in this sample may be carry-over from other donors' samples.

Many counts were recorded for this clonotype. The CDR3 nucleotides read TGTGCCATCAGAGGACCCACCTACGAGCAGTACTTC. Its translation is CAIRGPTYEQYF. V usage is TRBV10-3 and J usage is TRBJ2-7; D unclear. Per germline, CDR1 ENHRY and CDR2 SYGVKD. The CDR3 has 12 residues. The V end lost 6 bases, the J end lost 2 bases, and 8 bases lay between the germline ends.

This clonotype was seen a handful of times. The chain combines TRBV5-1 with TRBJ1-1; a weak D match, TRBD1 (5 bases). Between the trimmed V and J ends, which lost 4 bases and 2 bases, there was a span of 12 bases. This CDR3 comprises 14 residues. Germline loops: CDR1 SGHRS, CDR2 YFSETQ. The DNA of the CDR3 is TGCGCCAGCAGCCCAGGGCCATCTAACACTGAAGCTTTCTTT. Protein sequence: CASSPGPSNTEAFF.

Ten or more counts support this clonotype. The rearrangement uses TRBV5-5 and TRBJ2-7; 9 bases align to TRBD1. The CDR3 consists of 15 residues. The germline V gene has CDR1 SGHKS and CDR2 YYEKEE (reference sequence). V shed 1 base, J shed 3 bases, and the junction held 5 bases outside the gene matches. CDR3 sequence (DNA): TGTGCCAGCAGCTTGAGACAGGGGGGCTTCTACGAGCAGTACTTC. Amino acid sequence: CASSLRQGGFYEQYF.

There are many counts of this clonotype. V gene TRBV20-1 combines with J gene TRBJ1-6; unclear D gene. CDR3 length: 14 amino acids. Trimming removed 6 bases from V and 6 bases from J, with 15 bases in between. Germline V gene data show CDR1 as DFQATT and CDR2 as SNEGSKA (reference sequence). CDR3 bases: TGCAGTGCGAGTGTTGGACCCGGTAATTCACCCCTCCACTTT. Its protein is CSASVGPGNSPLHF.

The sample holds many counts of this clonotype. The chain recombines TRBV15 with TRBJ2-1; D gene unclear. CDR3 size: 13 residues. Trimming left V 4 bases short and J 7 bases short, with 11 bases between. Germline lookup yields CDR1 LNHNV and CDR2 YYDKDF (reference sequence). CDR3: CATSTKDVNEQFF. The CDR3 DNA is TGTGCCACCAGCACCAAAGACGTGAATGAGCAGTTCTTC. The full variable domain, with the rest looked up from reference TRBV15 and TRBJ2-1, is DAMVIQNPRYQVTQFGKPVTLSCSQTLNHNVMYWYQQKSSQAPKLLFHYYDKDFNNEADTPDNFQSRRPNTSFCFLDIRSPGLGDTAMYLCATSTKDVNEQFFGPGTRLTVL.

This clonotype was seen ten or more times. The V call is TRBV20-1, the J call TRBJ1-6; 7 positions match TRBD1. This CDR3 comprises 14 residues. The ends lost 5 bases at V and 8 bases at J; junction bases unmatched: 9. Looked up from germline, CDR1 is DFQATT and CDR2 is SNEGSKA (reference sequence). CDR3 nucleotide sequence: TGCAGTGCTGAGTACAGGGGTATTGATTCACCCCTCCACTTT. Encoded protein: CSAEYRGIDSPLHF.

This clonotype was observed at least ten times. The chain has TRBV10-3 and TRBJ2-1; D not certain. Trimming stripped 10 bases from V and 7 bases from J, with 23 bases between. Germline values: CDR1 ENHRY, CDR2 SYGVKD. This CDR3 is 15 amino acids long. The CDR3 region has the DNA TGTGCCACGCGACCTCAGTTGTCCACTTTTAATGAGCAGTTCTTC. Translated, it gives CATRPQLSTFNEQFF.

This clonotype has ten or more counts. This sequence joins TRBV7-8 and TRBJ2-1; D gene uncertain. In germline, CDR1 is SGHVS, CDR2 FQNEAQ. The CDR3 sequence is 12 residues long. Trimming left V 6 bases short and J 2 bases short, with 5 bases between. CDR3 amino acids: CASRPPYNEQFF. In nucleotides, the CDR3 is TGTGCCAGCAGGCCTCCCTACAATGAGCAGTTCTTC.

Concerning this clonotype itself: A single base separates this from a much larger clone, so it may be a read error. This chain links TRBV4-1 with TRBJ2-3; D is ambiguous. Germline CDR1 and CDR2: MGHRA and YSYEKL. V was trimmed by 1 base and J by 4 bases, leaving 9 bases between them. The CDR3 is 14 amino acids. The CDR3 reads CASSQVRFPDTQYF. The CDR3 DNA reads TGCGCCAGCAGCCAAGTCAGGTTCCCAGATACGCAGTATTTT.

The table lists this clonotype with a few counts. The CDR3 region is CASSKGYSNQPQHF. The CDR3 DNA reads as TGTGCCAGCAGCAAAGGTTATAGCAATCAGCCCCAGCATTTT. This sequence joins TRBV21-1 and TRBJ1-5. TRBV21-1 is shown as a pseudogene. The CDR3 is 14 residues long.

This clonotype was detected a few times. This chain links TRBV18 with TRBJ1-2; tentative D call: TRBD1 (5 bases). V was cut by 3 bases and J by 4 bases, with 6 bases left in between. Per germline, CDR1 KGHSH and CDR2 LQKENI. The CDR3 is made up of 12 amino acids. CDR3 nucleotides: TGTGCCAGCTCACCCGACAGCTATGGCTACACCTTC. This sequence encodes CASSPDSYGYTF.

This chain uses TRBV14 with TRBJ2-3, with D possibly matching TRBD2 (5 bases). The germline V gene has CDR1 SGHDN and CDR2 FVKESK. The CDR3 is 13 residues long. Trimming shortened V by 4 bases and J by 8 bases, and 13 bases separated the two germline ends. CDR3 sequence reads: CASSLAPIFTQYF. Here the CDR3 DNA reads TGTGCCAGCAGCCTAGCGCCCATTTTTACGCAGTATTTT.

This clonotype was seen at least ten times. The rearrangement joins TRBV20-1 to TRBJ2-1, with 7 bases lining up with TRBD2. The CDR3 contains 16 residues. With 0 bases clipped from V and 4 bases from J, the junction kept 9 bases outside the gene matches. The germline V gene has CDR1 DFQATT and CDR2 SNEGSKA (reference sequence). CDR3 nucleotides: TGCAGTGCTAGAGAGCATTGGGCTAGCGGATACAATGAGCAGTTCTTC. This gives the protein CSAREHWASGYNEQFF.

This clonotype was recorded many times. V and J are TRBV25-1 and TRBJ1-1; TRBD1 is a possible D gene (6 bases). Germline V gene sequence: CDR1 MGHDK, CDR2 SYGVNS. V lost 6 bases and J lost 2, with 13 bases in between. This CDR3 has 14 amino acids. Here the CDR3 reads CASRETGLNTEAFF. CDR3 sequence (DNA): TGTGCCAGCAGGGAGACAGGTCTCAACACTGAAGCTTTCTTT.

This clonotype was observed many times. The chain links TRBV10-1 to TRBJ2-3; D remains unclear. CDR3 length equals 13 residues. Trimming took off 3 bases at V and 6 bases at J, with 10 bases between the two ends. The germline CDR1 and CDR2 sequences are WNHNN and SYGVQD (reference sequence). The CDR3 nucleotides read TGCGCCAGCAGTGACCCACCTAAGGATACGCAGTATTTT. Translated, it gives CASSDPPKDTQYF.

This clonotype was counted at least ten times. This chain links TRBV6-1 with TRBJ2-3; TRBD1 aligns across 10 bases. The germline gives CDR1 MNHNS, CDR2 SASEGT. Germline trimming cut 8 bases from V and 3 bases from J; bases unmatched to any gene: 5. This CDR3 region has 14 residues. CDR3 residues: CASVDRGRTDTQYF. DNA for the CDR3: TGTGCCAGCGTTGACAGGGGGCGAACAGATACGCAGTATTTT.

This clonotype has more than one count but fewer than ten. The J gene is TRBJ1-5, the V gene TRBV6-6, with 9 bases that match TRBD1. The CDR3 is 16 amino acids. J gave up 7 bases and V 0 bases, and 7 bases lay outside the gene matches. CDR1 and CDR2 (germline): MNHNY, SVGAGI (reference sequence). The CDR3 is CASSYSTGGRGQPQHF. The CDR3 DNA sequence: TGTGCCAGCAGTTACTCGACAGGGGGTCGGGGGCAGCCCCAGCATTTT.

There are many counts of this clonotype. The CDR3 loop is CASSPQGYTEAFF. DNA of the CDR3: TGTGCCAGCTCACCCCAGGGTTACACTGAAGCTTTCTTT. The chain has TRBV18 and TRBJ1-1; maybe TRBD1 (5 bases). In germline, CDR1 is KGHSH, CDR2 LQKENI. This CDR3 comprises 13 residues. The V end was cut by 3 bases, the J end by 3 bases, with 8 bases between.

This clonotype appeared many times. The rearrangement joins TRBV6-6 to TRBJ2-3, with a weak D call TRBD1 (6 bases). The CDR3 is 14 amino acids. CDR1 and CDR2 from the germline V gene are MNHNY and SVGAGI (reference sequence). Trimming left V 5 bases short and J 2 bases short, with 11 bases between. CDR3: CASSPYRATDTQYF. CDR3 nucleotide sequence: TGTGCCAGCAGTCCATACAGGGCCACAGATACGCAGTATTTT.

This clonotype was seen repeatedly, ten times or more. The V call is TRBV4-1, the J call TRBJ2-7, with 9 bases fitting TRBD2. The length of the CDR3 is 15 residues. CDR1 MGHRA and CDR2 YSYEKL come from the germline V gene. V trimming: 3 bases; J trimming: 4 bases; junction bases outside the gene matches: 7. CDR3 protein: CASSQFSGGAYEQYF. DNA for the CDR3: TGCGCCAGCAGCCAGTTTAGCGGGGGAGCTTACGAGCAGTACTTC.

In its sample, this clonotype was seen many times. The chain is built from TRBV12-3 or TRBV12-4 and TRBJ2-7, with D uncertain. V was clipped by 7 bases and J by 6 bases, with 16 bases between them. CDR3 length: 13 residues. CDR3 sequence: CASTLRSSREQYF. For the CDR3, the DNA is TGTGCCAGCACCCTGCGGTCGTCTCGCGAGCAGTACTTC.